The clone carrying this TCR beta chain showed up many times. This sample was included in a study of T cells after yellow fever vaccination. TCRdb independently ran MiXCR on the 5' RACE reads; one entry per CDR3 protein. Counted here are more than 65,000 distinct CDR3 sequences, under 9.5% occurring once; the ten biggest clones make up over 25%. Germline V CDR1 and CDR2: LNHNV, YYDKDF (reference sequence). V lost 3 bases, J lost 6 bases, and 11 bases stayed unmatched. The CDR3 is 15 amino acids. This sequence joins TRBV15 and TRBJ2-7, with 7 bases lining up with TRBD1. This clonotype was sampled from a man in his late teens or twenties who received the YFV17D yellow fever vaccine. The sequencing here drew on CD8+ T cells sorted from PBMCs, taken 10 days after the first yellow fever vaccination. CDR3 coding DNA: TGTGCCACCAGCAGCAAATTACAGACAGGGTTCGAGCAGTACGTC. Amino acid sequence: CATSSKLQTGFEQYV.